A selection of T cell receptor beta chains follows, all from one sample in a study of blood T cell repertoires in COVID-19. The data were produced by immunoSEQ multiplex PCR, yet TCRdb's version contains in-frame clones alone and is incomplete. The sample includes approximately 260,000 clones, about 88% seen only once; the top ten take about 6.2%. Specimen: PBMCs or T cells enriched from blood (not recorded which). These receptors were collected from a woman aged 50 to 65 who had been exposed to COVID-19. Each CDR3 is given with its conserved first and last residue. Each record gives: CDR3 length, J gene, D gene, V gene, clone size, CDR3 DNA, CDR3 protein. A D gene is named only where the DNA matches it firmly. Clone size, where shown, is once, few, many, or a class for clones that have expanded.

13	TRBJ1-1	NA	TRBV12-3/TRBV12-4	few	TGTGCCAGCAGTACCCAGGGGTTCTCTGAAGCTTTCTTT	CASSTQGFSEAFF
15	TRBJ2-3	TRBD1	TRBV7-9	NA	TGTGCCAGCAGCCAAGGACAGGATTTCACAGATACGCAGTATTTT	CASSQGQDFTDTQYF
14	TRBJ1-3	NA	TRBV5-1	few	TGCGCCAGCAGGAGGGACTTCTCTGGAAACACCATATATTTT	CASRRDFSGNTIYF
13	TRBJ1-5	NA	TRBV7-2	NA	TGTGCCAGCAGCTTAGGACAGGATCAGCCCCAGCATTTT	CASSLGQDQPQHF
14	TRBJ2-7	TRBD1	TRBV7-9	few	TGTGCCAGCACCTACCAGGACAGGACCTACGAGCAGTACTTC	CASTYQDRTYEQYF
14	TRBJ1-2	TRBD1	TRBV4-2	NA	TGTGCCAGCAGCCAAGATGAGGGGGCTAATGGCTACACCTTC	CASSQDEGANGYTF
13	TRBJ2-7	NA	TRBV7-6	once	TGTGCCAGCAGTTCCGCAGGGTTACACGAGCAGTACTTC	CASSSAGLHEQYF
17	TRBJ2-1	TRBD2	TRBV18	NA	TGTGCCAGCTCACCTTCTAGACTAGCGGGGAATTACAATGAGCAGTTCTTC	CASSPSRLAGNYNEQFF
18	TRBJ1-1	NA	TRBV29-1	once	TGCAGCGTTGAAGGGCGCCGCAGGGGTCCCTCCCTGAACACTGAAGCTTTCTTT	CSVEGRRRGPSLNTEAFF
14	TRBJ1-2	NA	TRBV27	NA	TGTGCCAGCAGCCAGCAAACAGGGAACTATGGCTACACCTTC	CASSQQTGNYGYTF
15	TRBJ1-2	TRBD1	TRBV9	NA	TGTGCCAGCAGCTCCATTGGACAGGGGGCGAATGGCTACACCTTC	CASSSIGQGANGYTF
15	TRBJ2-2	TRBD1	TRBV6-2/TRBV6-3	NA	TGTGCCAGCAGCTCCGGACAGGGGACCACCGGGGAGCTGTTTTTT	CASSSGQGTTGELFF
15	TRBJ2-7	TRBD2	TRBV20-1	NA	TGCAGTGCTAGTAAAGCCCGCGGGGGGGCCTACGAGCAGTACTTC	CSASKARGGAYEQYF
13	TRBJ1-4	NA	TRBV6-5	NA	TGTGCCAGCAGTTACTCGCCGGATGAAAAACTGTTTTTT	CASSYSPDEKLFF
12	TRBJ1-1	NA	TRBV5-4	NA	TGTGCCAGCAGCTACAGGCTCAATGAAGCTTTCTTT	CASSYRLNEAFF
17	TRBJ2-1	TRBD2	TRBV5-6	NA	TGTGCCAGCAGCTCCGGACTAGCGGGGGGTTTATACAATGAGCAGTTCTTC	CASSSGLAGGLYNEQFF
14	TRBJ2-3	NA	TRBV5-1	NA	TGCGCCAGCAGCTTGGGGGGAGGCACAGATACGCAGTATTTT	CASSLGGGTDTQYF
14	TRBJ1-1	NA	TRBV13	NA	TGTGCCAGCAGCAACCGACAGATAAACACTGAAGCTTTCTTT	CASSNRQINTEAFF
14	TRBJ2-5	TRBD1	TRBV7-9	NA	TGTGCCAGCAGCGTCGGACAGGGCCAAGAGACCCAGTACTTC	CASSVGQGQETQYF
15	TRBJ1-2	TRBD1	TRBV2	NA	TGTGCCAGCAGGACAGGGGGCCCGTTAAACTATGGCTACACCTTC	CASRTGGPLNYGYTF
12	TRBJ1-2	NA	TRBV24-1	many	TGTGCCACCAGTGACTACTTAAAGGGCTACACCTTC	CATSDYLKGYTF
14	TRBJ1-1	TRBD1	TRBV14	NA	TGTGCCAGCAGCCAAGACGCGGGACAGGCTGAAGCTTTCTTT	CASSQDAGQAEAFF
17	TRBJ2-2	TRBD1	TRBV19	NA	TGTGCCAGTACGGTCGATGGAACAGGGGCCTTAACCGGGGAGCTGTTTTTT	CASTVDGTGALTGELFF
13	TRBJ1-1	NA	TRBV27	once	TGTGCCAGCAGTTTGAGGGAGGACACTGAAGCTTTCTTT	CASSLREDTEAFF
14	TRBJ1-6	NA	TRBV30	many	TGTGCCTGGAGTGTAGAACAGGGACACTCACCCCTCCACTTT	CAWSVEQGHSPLHF
15	TRBJ2-5	TRBD2	TRBV4-3	NA	TGCGCCAGCAGCCGTCTAGCGGGGGTACGGGAGACCCAGTACTTC	CASSRLAGVRETQYF
14	TRBJ1-2	NA	TRBV28	NA	TGTGCCAGCAGTTTATTCTCGACAGGTTTTGGCTACACCTTC	CASSLFSTGFGYTF
13	TRBJ1-4	NA	TRBV6-5	few	TGTGCCACCATGGGGCCGTCAAATGAAAAACTGTTTTTT	CATMGPSNEKLFF